This T cell receptor (beta chain) was recorded in a study of cytomegalovirus exposure and HLA in healthy donors. Study results and limitations: It was assumed in the presence/absence analyses that sequencing depth was roughly uniform across donors.

This PCR relied on a set of 60 Vbeta primers and 13 Jbeta primers. The data were produced by immunoSEQ multiplex PCR, yet TCRdb's version contains in-frame clones alone and is incomplete. This sample has 100,000 to 140,000 clones, with around 77% found just once. As for this clone: What it recognizes is unknown.

This clonotype was obtained from a male donor in good health and CMV-seronegative. Sequencing input: PBMCs.

The CDR3 nucleotides are TGTGCCAGCATTGGGGGACTAGCGGTGTATGAGCAGTTCTTC. The encoded protein is CASIGGLAVYEQFF. The rearrangement uses TRBV28 and TRBJ2-1, with 11 nucleotides matching TRBD2. J lost 8 bases, V lost 7 bases, and 7 bases had no gene match. This CDR3 is built from 14 residues. CDR1 MDHEN and CDR2 SYDVKM come from the germline V gene.